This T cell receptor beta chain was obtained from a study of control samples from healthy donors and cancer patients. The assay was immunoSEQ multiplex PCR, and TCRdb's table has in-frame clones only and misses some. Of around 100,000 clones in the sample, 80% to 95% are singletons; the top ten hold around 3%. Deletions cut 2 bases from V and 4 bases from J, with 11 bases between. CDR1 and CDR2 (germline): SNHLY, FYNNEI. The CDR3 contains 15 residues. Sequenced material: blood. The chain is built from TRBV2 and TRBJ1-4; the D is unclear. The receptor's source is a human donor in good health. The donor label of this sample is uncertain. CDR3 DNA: TGTGCCAGCAGTGAATCTTACTCCTTTAATGAAAAACTGTTTTTT. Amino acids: CASSESYSFNEKLFF.